Listed here are 6 T cell receptor beta chains from one sample, sequenced in a study of blood T cell repertoires in COVID-19. The protocol was immunoSEQ multiplex PCR, while the TCRdb copy is restricted to in-frame clones and leaves out a portion. The data contain about 170,000 clones, approximately 91% of them singletons. What was sequenced was peripheral blood. All receptors derive from a man aged 18 to 30 with COVID-19, enrolled during active disease.

For this clone: Other DNA sequences in the same sample also yield this CDR3. This chain uses TRBV6-2 or TRBV6-3 with TRBJ2-7; D unclear. The CDR3 loop spans 11 amino acids. Germline V gene lookup returns CDR1 MNHEY and CDR2 SVGEGT. V lost 2 bases and J lost 5, with 4 bases in between. CDR3 sequence (DNA): TGTGCCAGCAGTTACCCGGACGAGCAGTACTTC. Translated, it gives CASSYPDEQYF.

The chain is built from TRBV18 and TRBJ1-1; D uncertain. CDR3 length: 13 residues. The V gene's germline CDR1 is KGHSH and CDR2 LQKENI. Trimming took 5 bases from V and 0 from J, leaving 7 bases between them. CDR3 sequence: CASSSQVNTEAFF. CDR3 nucleotides: TGTGCCAGCTCATCTCAGGTGAACACTGAAGCTTTCTTT.

The genes are TRBV5-6 and TRBJ1-2; D ambiguous. The V end lost 0 bases, the J end lost 2 bases, and 11 bases lay between the germline ends. The CDR3 covers 15 residues. The V gene's germline CDR1 is SGHDT and CDR2 YYEEEE. CDR3 in DNA: TGTGCCAGCAGCTTGGATCCGGGGATGAACTATGGCTACACCTTC. It translates to CASSLDPGMNYGYTF.

The rearrangement uses TRBV3-1 (or the pseudogene TRBV3-2) and TRBJ2-7, with TRBD2 matching 7 bases. Germline CDR1 and CDR2: LGHDT and YNNKEL (reference sequence). This CDR3 has 15 amino acids. V lost 3 bases to trimming and J lost 0 bases; unmatched junction nucleotides: 5. CDR3 nucleotides: TGTGCCAGCAGCCAGGCACTAGCGTCCTCCTACGAGCAGTACTTC. This gives the protein CASSQALASSYEQYF.

The CDR3 protein is CAGGSGGFGELFF. For the CDR3, the DNA is TGCGCGGGTGGATCGGGGGGTTTCGGGGAGCTGTTTTTT. The chain carries TRBV29-1 and TRBJ2-2; TRBD2 matches 7 bases. The CDR3 loop spans 13 amino acids. Germline CDR1 and CDR2: SQVTM and ANQGSEA.

The CDR3 nucleotides read TGTGCCAGCAGTGACGGGACAGGGGGCACAGATACGCAGTATTTT. Translated, it gives CASSDGTGGTDTQYF. The chain uses TRBV6-4 and TRBJ2-3; TRBD1 matches at 10 bases. CDR3 length: 15 amino acids. Per germline, CDR1 MRHNA and CDR2 SNTAGT. V dropped 2 bases and J dropped 1; count of bases not matched to a gene: 0.